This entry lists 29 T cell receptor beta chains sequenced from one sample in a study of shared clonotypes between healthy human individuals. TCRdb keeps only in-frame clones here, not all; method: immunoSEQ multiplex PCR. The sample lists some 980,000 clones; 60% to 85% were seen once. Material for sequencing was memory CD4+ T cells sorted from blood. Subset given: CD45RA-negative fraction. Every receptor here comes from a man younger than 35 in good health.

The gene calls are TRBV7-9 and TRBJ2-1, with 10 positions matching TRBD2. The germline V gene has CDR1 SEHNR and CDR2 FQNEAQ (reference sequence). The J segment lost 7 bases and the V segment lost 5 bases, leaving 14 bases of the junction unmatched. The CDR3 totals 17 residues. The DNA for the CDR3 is TGTGCCAGCAGCCCCATTGTGGCTAGCGGGAGAAAGAATGAGCAGTTCTTC. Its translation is CASSPIVASGRKNEQFF.

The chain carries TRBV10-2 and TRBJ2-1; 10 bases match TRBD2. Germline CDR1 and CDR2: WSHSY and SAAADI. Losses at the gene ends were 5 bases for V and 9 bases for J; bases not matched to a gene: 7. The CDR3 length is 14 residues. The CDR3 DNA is TGCGCCAGCAGTTTAGCGGGAGGAAGTGTTGAGCAGTTCTTC. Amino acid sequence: CASSLAGGSVEQFF.

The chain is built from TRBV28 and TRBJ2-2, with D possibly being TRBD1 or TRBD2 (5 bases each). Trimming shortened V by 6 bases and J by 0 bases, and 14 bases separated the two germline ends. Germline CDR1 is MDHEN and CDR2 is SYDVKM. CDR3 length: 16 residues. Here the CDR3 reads CASRSGTASNTGELFF. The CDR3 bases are TGTGCCAGCAGGTCCGGGACGGCCTCGAACACCGGGGAGCTGTTTTTT.

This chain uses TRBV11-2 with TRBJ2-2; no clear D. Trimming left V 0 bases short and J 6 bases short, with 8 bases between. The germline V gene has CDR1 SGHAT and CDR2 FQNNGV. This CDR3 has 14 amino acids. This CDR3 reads CASSLDWSAGELFF. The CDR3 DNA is TGTGCCAGCAGCTTAGATTGGAGCGCCGGGGAGCTGTTTTTT. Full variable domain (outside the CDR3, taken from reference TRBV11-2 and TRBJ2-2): EAGVAQSPRYKIIEKRQSVAFWCNPISGHATLYWYQQILGQGPKLLIQFQNNGVVDDSQLPKDRFSAERLKGVDSTLKIQPAKLEDSAVYLCASSLDWSAGELFFGEGSRLTVL.

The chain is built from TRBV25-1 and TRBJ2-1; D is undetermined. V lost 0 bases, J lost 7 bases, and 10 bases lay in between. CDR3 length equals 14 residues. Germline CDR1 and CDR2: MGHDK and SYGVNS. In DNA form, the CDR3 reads TGTGCCAGCAGTGAATATTTCGGTTGGAATGAGCAGTTCTTC. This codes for CASSEYFGWNEQFF.

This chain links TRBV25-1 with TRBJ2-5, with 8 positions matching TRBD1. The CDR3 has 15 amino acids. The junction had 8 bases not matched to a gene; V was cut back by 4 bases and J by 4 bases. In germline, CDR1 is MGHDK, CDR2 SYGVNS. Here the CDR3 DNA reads TGTGCCAGCAGTGGTAGACAGGGGTTGGGAGAGACCCAGTACTTC. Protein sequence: CASSGRQGLGETQYF.

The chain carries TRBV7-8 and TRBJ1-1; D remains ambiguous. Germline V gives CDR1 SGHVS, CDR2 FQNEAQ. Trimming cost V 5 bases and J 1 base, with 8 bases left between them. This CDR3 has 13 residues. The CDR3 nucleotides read TGTGCCAGCAGCAGGAAGGGGAACACTGAAGCTTTCTTT. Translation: CASSRKGNTEAFF.

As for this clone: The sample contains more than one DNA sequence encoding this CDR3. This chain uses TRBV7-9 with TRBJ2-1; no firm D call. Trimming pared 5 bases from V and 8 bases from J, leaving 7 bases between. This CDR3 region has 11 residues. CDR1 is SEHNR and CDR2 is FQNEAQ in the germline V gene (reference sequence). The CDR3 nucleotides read TGTGCCAGCAGCCCCCTCGATGAGCAGTTCTTC. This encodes CASSPLDEQFF.

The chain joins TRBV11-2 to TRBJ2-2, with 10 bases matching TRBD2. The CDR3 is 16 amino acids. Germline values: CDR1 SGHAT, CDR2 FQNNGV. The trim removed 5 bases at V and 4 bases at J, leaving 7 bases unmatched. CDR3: CASSKPGLATTGELFF. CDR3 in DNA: TGTGCCAGCAGCAAGCCGGGACTAGCGACCACCGGGGAGCTGTTTTTT.

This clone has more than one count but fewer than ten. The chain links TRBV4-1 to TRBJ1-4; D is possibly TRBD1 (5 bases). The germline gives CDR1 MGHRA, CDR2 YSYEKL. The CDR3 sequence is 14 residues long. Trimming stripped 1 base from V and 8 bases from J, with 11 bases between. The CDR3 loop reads CASSQAGGGEKLFF. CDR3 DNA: TGCGCCAGCAGCCAAGCCGGGGGAGGCGAAAAACTGTTTTTT.

The CDR3 region is CASSLKTVTDTQYF. CDR3 in DNA: TGTGCCAGCAGCTTAAAGACAGTGACAGATACGCAGTATTTT. The gene calls are TRBV7-9 and TRBJ2-3, with a possible D match to TRBD1 (5 bases). The CDR3 runs to 14 residues. Germline V CDR1 and CDR2: SEHNR, FQNEAQ (reference sequence). V was shortened by 2 bases and J by 3 bases, with 9 bases between the two germline ends.

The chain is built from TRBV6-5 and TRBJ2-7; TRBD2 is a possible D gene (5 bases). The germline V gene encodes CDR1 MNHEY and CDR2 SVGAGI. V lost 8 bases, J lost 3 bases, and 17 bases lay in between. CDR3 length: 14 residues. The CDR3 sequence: CASSPGTWGYEQYF. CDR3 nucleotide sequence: TGTGCCAGCTCCCCGGGAACCTGGGGCTACGAGCAGTACTTC.

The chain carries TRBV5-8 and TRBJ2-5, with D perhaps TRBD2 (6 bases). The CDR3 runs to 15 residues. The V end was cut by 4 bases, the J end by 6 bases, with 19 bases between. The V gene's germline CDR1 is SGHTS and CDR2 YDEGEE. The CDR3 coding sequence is TGTGCCAGCAGCCCTTACTCGGGAGCGGCACAGACCCAGTACTTC. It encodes CASSPYSGAAQTQYF.

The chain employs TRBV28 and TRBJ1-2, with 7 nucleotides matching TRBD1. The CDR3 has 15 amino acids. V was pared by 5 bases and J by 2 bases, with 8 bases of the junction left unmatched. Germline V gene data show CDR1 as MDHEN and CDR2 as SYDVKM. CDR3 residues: CASSVRGGGNYGYTF. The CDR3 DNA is TGTGCCAGCAGTGTCCGGGGAGGGGGCAACTATGGCTACACCTTC.

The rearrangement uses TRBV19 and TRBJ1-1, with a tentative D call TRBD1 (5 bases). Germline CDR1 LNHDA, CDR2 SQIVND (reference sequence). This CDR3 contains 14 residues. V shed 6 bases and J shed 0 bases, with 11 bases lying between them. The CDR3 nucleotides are TGTGCCAGTAGGAGGGGCACGGTGAACACTGAAGCTTTCTTT. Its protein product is CASRRGTVNTEAFF.

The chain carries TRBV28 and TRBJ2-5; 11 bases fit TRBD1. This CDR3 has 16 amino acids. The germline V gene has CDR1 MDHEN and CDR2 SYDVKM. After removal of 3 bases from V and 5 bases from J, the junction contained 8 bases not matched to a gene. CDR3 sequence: CASSFGGQGALETQYF. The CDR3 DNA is TGTGCCAGCAGTTTCGGAGGACAGGGGGCTTTGGAGACCCAGTACTTC.

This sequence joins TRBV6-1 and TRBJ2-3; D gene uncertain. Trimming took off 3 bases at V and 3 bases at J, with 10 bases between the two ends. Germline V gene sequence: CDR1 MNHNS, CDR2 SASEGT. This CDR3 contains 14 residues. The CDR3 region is CASSDGRLTDTQYF. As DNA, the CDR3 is TGTGCCAGCAGTGATGGTCGACTGACAGATACGCAGTATTTT.

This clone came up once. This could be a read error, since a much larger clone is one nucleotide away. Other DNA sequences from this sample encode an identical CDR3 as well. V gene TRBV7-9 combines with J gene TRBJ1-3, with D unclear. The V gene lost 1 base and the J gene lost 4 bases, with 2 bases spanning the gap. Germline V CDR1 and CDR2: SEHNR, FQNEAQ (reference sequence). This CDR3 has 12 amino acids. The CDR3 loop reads CASSLEGNTIYF. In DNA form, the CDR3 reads TGTGCCAGCAGCTTAGAAGGAAACACCATATATTTT.

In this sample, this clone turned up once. This CDR3 is CASSTTGLLTDTQYF. DNA for the CDR3: TGTGCCAGCAGCACGACAGGGTTACTCACAGATACGCAGTATTTT. J is TRBJ2-3 and V is TRBV5-4, with TRBD1 identical over 7 bases. J lost 2 bases, V lost 4 bases, and 7 bases had no gene match. CDR3 length: 15 amino acids. The germline V gene encodes CDR1 SGHNT and CDR2 YYREEE (reference sequence).

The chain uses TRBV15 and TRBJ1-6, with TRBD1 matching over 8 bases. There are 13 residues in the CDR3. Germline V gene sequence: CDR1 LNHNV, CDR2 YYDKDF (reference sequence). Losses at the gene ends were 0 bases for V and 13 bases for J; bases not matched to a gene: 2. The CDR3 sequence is CATSRDQGAPLHF. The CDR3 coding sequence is TGTGCCACCAGCAGAGATCAGGGGGCCCCCCTCCACTTT.

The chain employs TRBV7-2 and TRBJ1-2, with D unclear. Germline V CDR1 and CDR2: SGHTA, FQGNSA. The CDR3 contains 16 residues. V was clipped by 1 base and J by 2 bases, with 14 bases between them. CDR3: CASSLVSDIRNYGYTF. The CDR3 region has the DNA TGTGCCAGCAGCTTAGTTAGTGACATACGGAACTATGGCTACACCTTC.

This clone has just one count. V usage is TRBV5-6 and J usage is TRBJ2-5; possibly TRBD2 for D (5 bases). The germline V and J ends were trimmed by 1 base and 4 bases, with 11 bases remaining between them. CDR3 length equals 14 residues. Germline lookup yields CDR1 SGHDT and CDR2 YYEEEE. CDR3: CASSLIGGLETQYF. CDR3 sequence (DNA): TGTGCCAGCAGCTTGATTGGAGGTTTAGAGACCCAGTACTTC.

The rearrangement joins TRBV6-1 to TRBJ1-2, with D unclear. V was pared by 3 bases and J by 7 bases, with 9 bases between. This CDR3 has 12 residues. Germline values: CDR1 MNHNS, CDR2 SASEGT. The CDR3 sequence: CASSDSGFGYTF. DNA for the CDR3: TGTGCCAGCAGTGATTCAGGATTTGGCTACACCTTC.

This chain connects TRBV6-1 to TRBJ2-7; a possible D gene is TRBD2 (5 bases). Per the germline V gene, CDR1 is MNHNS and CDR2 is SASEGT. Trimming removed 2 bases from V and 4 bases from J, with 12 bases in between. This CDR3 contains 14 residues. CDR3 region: CASSESGRRYEQYF. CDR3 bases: TGTGCCAGCAGTGAAAGTGGCAGGAGGTACGAGCAGTACTTC.

CDR3 sequence reads: CASSLDVGNSPLHF. The CDR3 region has the DNA TGCGCCAGCAGCTTGGATGTCGGCAATTCACCCCTCCACTTT. The chain uses TRBV5-1 and TRBJ1-6, with D uncertain. CDR3 length: 14 residues. V lost 0 bases, J lost 7 bases, and 8 bases lay in between. CDR1 and CDR2 from the germline V gene are SGHRS and YFSETQ.

The CDR3 here is CASSQTANYGYTF. In DNA form, the CDR3 reads TGTGCCAGCAGCCAGACAGCTAACTATGGCTACACCTTC. This rearrangement joins TRBV6-6 to TRBJ1-2; D might be TRBD1 (5 bases). The CDR3 has 13 amino acids. V lost 6 bases and J 0 bases, leaving 8 bases between the germline ends. CDR1 MNHNY and CDR2 SVGAGI come from the germline V gene (reference sequence).

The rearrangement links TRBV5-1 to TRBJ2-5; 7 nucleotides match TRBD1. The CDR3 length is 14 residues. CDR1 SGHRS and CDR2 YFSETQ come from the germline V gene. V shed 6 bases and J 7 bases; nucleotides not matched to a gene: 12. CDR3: CASNLGQAQTTQYF. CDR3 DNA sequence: TGCGCCAGCAACCTCGGACAGGCCCAGACGACCCAGTACTTC.

CDR3 loop: CASSFPGDTDTQYF. For the CDR3, the DNA is TGTGCCAGCAGCTTTCCCGGAGACACAGATACGCAGTATTTT. The chain employs TRBV5-4 and TRBJ2-3; D is unclear. V shed 2 bases and J shed 2 bases, with 9 bases lying between them. CDR3 length: 14 amino acids. The germline CDR1 and CDR2 sequences are SGHNT and YYREEE (reference sequence).

CDR3 DNA sequence: TGTGCCAGCTCACCTCTCACCTCCTACGAGCAGTACTTC. Its protein product is CASSPLTSYEQYF. This sequence joins TRBV18 and TRBJ2-7; D is unresolved. Germline CDR1 is KGHSH and CDR2 is LQKENI. Between the trimmed V and J ends, which lost 3 bases and 0 bases, there was a span of 6 bases. The CDR3 totals 13 residues.